Many counts were recorded for the clone carrying this T cell receptor beta chain. Its antigen remains unknown. The data are from a study of early T cells in non-severe SARS-CoV-2 infection. Findings and caveats of the study: Using VDJdb, the matching emphasized anti-spike CD8 responses while missing private and CD4 specificities.

The V end lost 2 bases, the J end lost 0 bases, and 16 bases lay between the germline ends. The germline V gene has CDR1 PRHDT and CDR2 FYEKMQ (reference sequence). The CDR3 has 17 residues. Separate cDNA molecules each had unique molecular identifiers attached to them. MiXCR was run by TCRdb on the 5' RACE reads, yielding one entry per CDR3 protein. Of about 64,000 distinct CDR3 sequences in the sample, over 4% were seen once. Specimen: whole blood. This receptor was taken from an adult who was a healthcare worker with PCR-confirmed SARS-CoV-2 infection or an uninfected control (not recorded which). This chain links TRBV13 with TRBJ1-1, with TRBD1 as a possible D gene (6 bases). The CDR3 DNA is TGTGCCAGCAGCTTATCAGGGGCTGCTGCGATGAACACTGAAGCTTTCTTT. This sequence encodes CASSLSGAAAMNTEAFF.